This T cell receptor beta chain was sequenced during a study of blood T cells in healthy people across ages. General study findings and limits: TCR beta diversity, measured per million T cells, fell in a roughly linear way with age.

A sample-barcoded 5' primer and a J-beta primer mix were used in a second PCR of roughly 6 to 12 cycles. TCRdb re-called the 5' RACE reads with MiXCR, one entry per CDR3 protein. The repertoire holds about a million distinct CDR3 sequences, with around 48% as singletons. There are 13 residues in the CDR3. Per germline, CDR1 DFQATT and CDR2 SNEGSKA (reference sequence). Trimming took off 3 bases at V and 8 bases at J, with 13 bases between the two ends. Points on this clonotype: Its target is unknown.

The TCR was taken from a man in his thirties or forties in good health. Sequenced sample: blood. The chain couples TRBV20-1 to TRBJ2-2; D might be TRBD1 or TRBD2, each matching 6 bases. As DNA, the CDR3 is TGCAGTGCTAGGACGGGGGCCGAAGGGGAGCTGTTTTTT. It translates to CSARTGAEGELFF.